Following are 24 T cell receptor beta chains from one sample sequenced in a study of T cell repertoires in cytomegalovirus infection. No cognate antigen is known for these TCRs. TCRdb processed the reads anew with MiXCR; each CDR3 protein has one entry. Of 600,000 to 700,000 distinct CDR3 sequences listed, around a third are singletons. This specimen consisted of cultured PBMCs, obtained from culture after CMV antigen stimulation. The source is a human donor in good health (CMV status not recorded). Some clones in this sample may be carry-over from other donors' samples.

V and J are TRBV7-2 and TRBJ1-2; 7 positions agree with TRBD1. The CDR3 contains 15 residues. The germline V gene encodes CDR1 SGHTA and CDR2 FQGNSA. V was clipped by 5 bases and J by 10 bases; unmatched bases: 16. CDR3 bases: TGTGCCAGCAGCACCCGACAGGGCCTATCCATGGACTACACCTTC. Protein: CASSTRQGLSMDYTF. Variable domain in full (rest from reference TRBV7-2 and TRBJ1-2): GAGVSQSPSNKVTEKGKDVELRCDPISGHTALYWYRQSLGQGLEFLIYFQGNSAPDKSGLPSDRFSAERTGGSVSTLTIQRTQQEDSAVYLCASSTRQGLSMDYTFGSGTRLTVV.

The J gene is TRBJ2-5, the V gene TRBV5-1, with 7 nucleotides matching TRBD1. This CDR3 contains 15 residues. V gave up 4 bases and J gave up 5 bases; unmatched junction bases: 11. Germline lookup yields CDR1 SGHRS and CDR2 YFSETQ. This CDR3 is CASSPGPRQGETQYF. In DNA form, the CDR3 reads TGCGCCAGCAGCCCTGGACCGCGACAGGGTGAGACCCAGTACTTC.

This clonotype turned up a few times. This chain uses TRBV6-1 with TRBJ2-1, with 11 bases lining up with TRBD2. Germline loops: CDR1 MNHNS, CDR2 SASEGT. The CDR3 contains 16 residues. With V trimmed by 6 bases and J by 2 bases, 6 bases remained unmatched. CDR3 in DNA: TGTGCCAGCAGGCATCTAGCGGGGGGCCCCTACAATGAGCAGTTCTTC. It specifies CASRHLAGGPYNEQFF.

This clonotype was observed a handful of times. J is TRBJ1-1 and V is TRBV4-1; 8 bases match TRBD1. The CDR3 extends over 17 amino acids. Trimming took 6 bases from V and 8 from J; bases not matched to a gene: 20. Germline loops: CDR1 MGHRA, CDR2 YSYEKL. The CDR3 nucleotides read TGCGCCAGCAGTCACCAAGGGCCTGGGACAGGCGCCCAGGAAGCTTTCTTT. This encodes CASSHQGPGTGAQEAFF.

The chain recombines TRBV6-5 with TRBJ1-1; D gene uncertain. The V end lost 5 bases, the J end lost 8 bases, and 12 bases lay between the germline ends. This CDR3 spans 12 amino acids. Germline-derived CDR1 and CDR2 are MNHEY and SVGAGI. CDR3 in DNA: TGTGCCAGCAGTCATGCAGTCGGAGAAGCTTTCTTT. It is translated as CASSHAVGEAFF.

This sequence joins TRBV20-1 and TRBJ1-6; D is possibly TRBD1 (5 bases). Germline V gene lookup returns CDR1 DFQATT and CDR2 SNEGSKA (reference sequence). V shed 3 bases and J shed 7 bases, with 10 bases lying between them. The CDR3 extends over 13 amino acids. In nucleotides, the CDR3 is TGCAGTGCTAGCCGGGACCGGAATTCACCCCTCCACTTT. It specifies CSASRDRNSPLHF.

This rearrangement joins TRBV20-1 to TRBJ2-1; D might be TRBD2 (5 bases). The CDR3 covers 14 residues. V shed 3 bases and J shed 4 bases, with 13 bases lying between them. Germline CDR1 is DFQATT and CDR2 is SNEGSKA (reference sequence). Here the CDR3 reads CSARPAGLYNEQFF. CDR3 DNA: TGCAGTGCTAGGCCGGCGGGCCTGTACAATGAGCAGTTCTTC.

Only a few counts were recorded for this clonotype. The V call is TRBV12-3 or TRBV12-4, the J call TRBJ1-4, with TRBD1 identical over 8 bases. The V segment lost 2 bases and the J segment 10 bases; nucleotides outside the gene matches: 9. CDR3 length: 15 residues. CDR3: CASSLRGTGPRKLFF. The DNA of the CDR3 is TGTGCCAGCAGTTTACGAGGGACAGGACCTAGAAAACTGTTTTTT.

This sequence joins TRBV11-2 and TRBJ2-7, with D perhaps TRBD2 (5 bases). The length of the CDR3 is 15 residues. V was shortened by 4 bases and J by 0 bases, with 13 bases between the two germline ends. Germline V gene sequence: CDR1 SGHAT, CDR2 FQNNGV. CDR3 nucleotide sequence: TGTGCCAGCAGCTCCGACTACTACAGCTCCTACGAGCAGTACTTC. Its translation is CASSSDYYSSYEQYF.

The chain uses TRBV6-1 and TRBJ1-2; unclear D gene. CDR1 MNHNS and CDR2 SASEGT come from the germline V gene. The V end was cut by 2 bases, the J end by 5 bases, with 6 bases between. This CDR3 region has 12 residues. CDR3 loop: CASSENLYGYTF. DNA for the CDR3: TGTGCCAGCAGTGAAAATCTGTATGGCTACACCTTC.

The chain couples TRBV20-1 to TRBJ2-5; D might be TRBD1 (5 bases). Trimming shortened V by 0 bases and J by 9 bases, and 17 bases separated the two germline ends. The CDR3 runs to 14 residues. Germline loops: CDR1 DFQATT, CDR2 SNEGSKA (reference sequence). The CDR3 coding sequence is TGCAGTGCTAGAGATCTTGGGGCAGGTTATCCCCAGTACTTC. Translating it yields CSARDLGAGYPQYF.

This clonotype was recorded a few times. V is TRBV24-1 and J is TRBJ2-1; 11 bases are shared with TRBD2. CDR1 and CDR2 (germline): KGHDR, SFDVKD. The CDR3 sequence is 16 residues long. Unmatched junction bases numbered 2, after V lost 0 bases and J lost 5 bases. The CDR3 DNA sequence: TGTGCCACCAGTGATTTGGGACTAGCGGGCCACAATGAGCAGTTCTTC. This codes for CATSDLGLAGHNEQFF.

This clonotype was observed a few times. CDR3 in DNA: TGTGCCAGCAGCTTCCCCGGACAGATTCTAGCCAAAAACATTCAGTACTTC. Protein sequence: CASSFPGQILAKNIQYF. The chain is built from TRBV7-2 and TRBJ2-4; D is perhaps TRBD1 (6 bases). V dropped 3 bases and J dropped 0 bases, with 15 bases sitting between them. CDR1 SGHTA and CDR2 FQGNSA come from the germline V gene. There are 17 residues in the CDR3.

The chain employs TRBV28 and TRBJ1-2; 7 positions match TRBD1. Germline V gives CDR1 MDHEN, CDR2 SYDVKM. The CDR3 totals 14 residues. V shed 8 bases, J shed 2 bases, and the junction held 8 bases outside the gene matches. Here the CDR3 reads CASGPGQWNYGYTF. CDR3 DNA sequence: TGTGCCAGCGGACCGGGACAGTGGAACTATGGCTACACCTTC.

This clonotype was detected once. J is TRBJ2-3 and V is TRBV11-2; D is undetermined. This CDR3 contains 16 residues. V was trimmed by 2 bases and J by 0 bases, leaving 12 bases between them. Germline V CDR1 and CDR2: SGHAT, FQNNGV. The CDR3 sequence is CASSLRGWYSTDTQYF. CDR3 coding DNA: TGTGCCAGCAGCTTACGCGGTTGGTATAGCACAGATACGCAGTATTTT.

The gene calls are TRBV29-1 and TRBJ2-7; D uncertain. Germline CDR1 and CDR2: SQVTM and ANQGSEA. The CDR3 runs 13 residues. Trimming took 0 bases from V and 0 from J, leaving 6 bases between them. The CDR3 sequence: CSVEEGYSYEQYF. CDR3 nucleotides: TGCAGCGTTGAAGAGGGGTACTCCTACGAGCAGTACTTC.

J is TRBJ2-7 and V is TRBV7-9, with D possibly being TRBD2 (5 bases). The V end was cut by 5 bases, the J end by 0 bases, with 11 bases between. This CDR3 is built from 14 residues. Per germline, CDR1 SEHNR and CDR2 FQNEAQ (reference sequence). This CDR3 reads CASSPDLSSYEQYF. CDR3 bases: TGTGCCAGCAGCCCGGACTTGAGCTCCTACGAGCAGTACTTC.

Ten or more counts support this clonotype. The V and J genes are TRBV7-2 and TRBJ2-7; D ambiguous. Germline loops: CDR1 SGHTA, CDR2 FQGNSA. V shed 2 bases and J shed 0 bases, with 11 bases lying between them. CDR3 length: 15 residues. This chain's CDR3 is CASSLQVSSSYEQYF. CDR3 sequence (DNA): TGTGCCAGCAGCTTACAGGTTAGCAGCTCCTACGAGCAGTACTTC.

This chain connects TRBV2 to TRBJ2-1, with 8 bases lining up with TRBD2. The germline V gene encodes CDR1 SNHLY and CDR2 FYNNEI. CDR3 length equals 15 residues. The junction had 5 bases not matched to a gene; V was cut back by 1 base and J by 6 bases. The CDR3 sequence: CASSEVRGGSNEQFF. The CDR3 DNA follows: TGTGCCAGCAGTGAAGTCCGCGGGGGGTCCAATGAGCAGTTCTTC.

As DNA, the CDR3 is TGCGCCAGCAGCCAGGGGACCTTCGGAAAGCGGGGCTACACCTTC. Translated: CASSQGTFGKRGYTF. The J gene is TRBJ1-2, the V gene TRBV4-1; D may be TRBD1 (5 bases). Looked up from germline, CDR1 is MGHRA and CDR2 is YSYEKL. Trimming stripped 3 bases from V and 8 bases from J, with 19 bases between. CDR3 size: 15 residues.

CDR3 in amino acids: CATRGRAYNEQFF. CDR3 sequence (DNA): TGTGCCACGAGGGGGAGGGCCTACAATGAGCAGTTCTTC. The chain couples TRBV6-1 to TRBJ2-1; tentative D call: TRBD2 (7 bases). V gave up 10 bases and J gave up 2 bases, with 12 bases separating them. Germline V gives CDR1 MNHNS, CDR2 SASEGT. The CDR3 extends over 13 amino acids.

This chain links TRBV7-2 with TRBJ2-1; TRBD2 matches 9 bases. The CDR3 is made up of 16 amino acids. CDR1 is SGHTA, CDR2 FQGNSA, per germline. J lost 4 bases, V lost 0 bases, and 4 bases had no gene match. CDR3: CASSLAFSGSYNEQFF. DNA for the CDR3: TGTGCCAGCAGCTTAGCCTTTAGCGGGAGTTACAATGAGCAGTTCTTC. The full variable domain, its missing parts supplied by reference TRBV7-2 and TRBJ2-1, is GAGVSQSPSNKVTEKGKDVELRCDPISGHTALYWYRQSLGQGLEFLIYFQGNSAPDKSGLPSDRFSAERTGGSVSTLTIQRTQQEDSAVYLCASSLAFSGSYNEQFFGPGTRLTVL.

This clonotype turned up a few times. V is TRBV6-1 and J is TRBJ2-7; D possibly corresponds to TRBD1 (6 bases). The CDR3 is 15 amino acids. Trimming cost V 6 bases and J 3 bases, with 18 bases left between them. Germline V CDR1 and CDR2: MNHNS, SASEGT. The CDR3 is CASRRSGTNFYEQYF. The CDR3 nucleotides read TGTGCCAGCAGACGATCCGGGACAAACTTCTACGAGCAGTACTTC.

This clonotype has a single count. The chain joins TRBV20-1 to TRBJ2-3, with D possibly TRBD2 on 6 matching bases. CDR3 length equals 17 residues. Trimming stripped 1 base from V and 5 bases from J, with 22 bases between. From germline, CDR1 is DFQATT and CDR2 SNEGSKA (reference sequence). The CDR3, as DNA: TGCAGTGCTAGAGTGGGCCACGGGAGCCCCGCGAGAGATACGCAGTATTTT. This sequence encodes CSARVGHGSPARDTQYF.